The 27 T cell receptor beta chains below were found in one sample sequenced in a study of metastatic and nonmetastatic thyroid tumors. Thyroid surgery took place with no prior treatment in any patient. TCRdb re-analyzed the PCR reads using MiXCR. This sample has 100,000 or so clones, with more than 13% found just once. Sequencing was carried out using blood. Every receptor here comes from a female donor with papillary thyroid cancer or a benign thyroid nodule (not recorded which). Some clones in this sample may be carry-over from other donors' samples.

This clone was observed at least ten times. The chain links TRBV7-6 to TRBJ1-5, with 8 bases lining up with TRBD1. Trimming took 5 bases from V and 8 from J; bases not matched to a gene: 8. This CDR3 comprises 14 residues. CDR1 and CDR2 (germline): SGHVS, FNYEAQ. The CDR3 DNA reads as TGTGCCAGCAGCCCTCGACAGGGGCTCGAGCCCCAGCATTTT. Translation: CASSPRQGLEPQHF.

This clone was observed at least ten times. The chain is built from TRBV19 and TRBJ1-5, with TRBD1 matching 8 bases. The CDR3 spans 16 residues. Trimming cost V 3 bases and J 7 bases; bases outside gene matches: 11. Germline V gene data show CDR1 as LNHDA and CDR2 as SQIVND (reference sequence). CDR3 sequence (DNA): TGTGCCAGTAGTATCAATGGACAGGGTGGACACCAGCCCCAGCATTTT. Its translation is CASSINGQGGHQPQHF.

This clone was seen only a few times. A single base separates this from a much larger clone, so it may be a read error. This chain joins TRBV27 and TRBJ2-3, with a possible D match to TRBD2 (6 bases). The CDR3 covers 13 residues. V gave up 7 bases and J gave up 7 bases, with 15 bases separating them. CDR1 and CDR2 from the germline V gene are MNHEY and SMNVEV (reference sequence). Here the CDR3 DNA reads TGTGCCAGCATCCGGGGGAATTCGAATACGCAGTATTTT. Translated, it gives CASIRGNSNTQYF.

A note on this clone: A read error may be the cause here, since a much bigger clone is one base away. This chain connects TRBV4-1 to TRBJ2-5; D is unclear. Germline CDR1 and CDR2: MGHRA and YSYEKL. Trimming took 1 base from V and 7 from J, leaving 13 bases between them. The CDR3 has 14 amino acids. CDR3 residues: CASSQGYRLGTQYF. In DNA, the CDR3 is TGCGCCAGCAGCCAAGGCTACCGCTTGGGGACCCAGTACTTC.

The chain couples TRBV30 to TRBJ2-7; the match to TRBD2 covers 10 bases. The V and J ends lost 1 base and 3 bases, in that order; junction bases with no gene match: 3. CDR3 length equals 14 residues. CDR1 is GTSNPN and CDR2 is SVGIG in the germline V gene (reference sequence). The CDR3 bases are TGTGCCTGGAGTGCTAAGCGGGGGGGCTACGAGCAGTACTTC. Translation gives CAWSAKRGGYEQYF.

Concerning this clone: Since a much larger clone is just one base distant, this may be a read error. This sample also contains other DNA sequences that code for the same CDR3. This chain links TRBV19 with TRBJ2-1; D may match TRBD1 or TRBD2 (6 bases each). The germline CDR1 and CDR2 sequences are LNHDA and SQIVND (reference sequence). This CDR3 region has 17 residues. Trimming pared 7 bases from V and 0 bases from J, leaving 19 bases between. CDR3 nucleotide sequence: TGTGCCAGTAAAAAATTTGGGGGGCTTAGCTCCTACAATGAGCAGTTCTTC. As protein: CASKKFGGLSSYNEQFF.

This clone was detected many times. J is TRBJ1-1 and V is TRBV5-1; 8 bases are a match to TRBD1. In germline, CDR1 is SGHRS, CDR2 YFSETQ. CDR3 length: 14 residues. V was clipped by 0 bases and J by 5 bases; unmatched bases: 3. The CDR3 nucleotides are TGCGCCAGCAGCTTGGGTCAGGGGGCGACTGAAGCTTTCTTT. This gives the protein CASSLGQGATEAFF. Together with reference TRBV5-1 and TRBJ1-1, the CDR3 gives the full variable domain: KAGVTQTPRYLIKTRGQQVTLSCSPISGHRSVSWYQQTPGQGLQFLFEYFSETQRNKGNFPGRFSGRQFSNSRSEMNVSTLELGDSALYLCASSLGQGATEAFFGQGTRLTVV.

This clone was observed many times. V gene TRBV5-4 combines with J gene TRBJ2-5; TRBD1 or TRBD2 may be the D gene (5 bases each). CDR1 and CDR2 from the germline V gene are SGHNT and YYREEE (reference sequence). Trimming removed 3 bases at V and 2 bases at J, with 14 bases between. This CDR3 has 15 amino acids. CDR3 amino acids: CASSWGSGAQETQYF. Written as DNA, the CDR3 is TGTGCCAGCAGCTGGGGCAGCGGCGCTCAAGAGACCCAGTACTTC.

This clone was recorded many times. V and J are TRBV4-1 and TRBJ1-1, with D possibly matching TRBD1 (5 bases). Germline CDR1 is MGHRA and CDR2 is YSYEKL. Trimming shortened V by 1 base and J by 0 bases, and 18 bases separated the two germline ends. The CDR3 is made up of 18 amino acids. Here the CDR3 DNA reads TGCGCCAGCAGCCAAGTGGGAGCGTTGGGGGAAATGAACACTGAAGCTTTCTTT. Translating gives CASSQVGALGEMNTEAFF.

In this sample, this clone turned up many times. The rearrangement joins TRBV19 to TRBJ2-7, with 9 bases aligning to TRBD1. Trimming took 4 bases from V and 5 from J; bases not matched to a gene: 3. Germline V gives CDR1 LNHDA, CDR2 SQIVND (reference sequence). The CDR3 has 13 residues. CDR3 DNA sequence: TGTGCCAGTAGTAGGGACAGGGTCCACGAGCAGTACTTC. It encodes CASSRDRVHEQYF. Drawing the rest from reference TRBV19 and TRBJ2-7, the complete variable domain is DGGITQSPKYLFRKEGQNVTLSCEQNLNHDAMYWYRQDPGQGLRLIYYSQIVNDFQKGDIAEGYSVSREKKESFPLTVTSAQKNPTAFYLCASSRDRVHEQYFGPGTRLTVT.

The chain is built from TRBV5-1 and TRBJ2-1, with D possibly matching TRBD1 (6 bases). This CDR3 is 16 amino acids long. Germline-derived CDR1 and CDR2 are SGHRS and YFSETQ. V gave up 1 base and J gave up 8 bases, with 19 bases separating them. In DNA, the CDR3 is TGCGCCAGCAGCTTGTGGGGGCGGGTGGGCACAGATGAGCAGTTCTTC. It yields the protein CASSLWGRVGTDEQFF.

Only one count was recorded for this clone. The chain combines TRBV11-2 with TRBJ2-5; tentative D call: TRBD2 (6 bases). Germline assignment: CDR1 SGHAT and CDR2 FQNNGV. V was cut by 3 bases and J by 2 bases, with 22 bases left in between. The CDR3 has 18 residues. CDR3 nucleotides: TGTGCCAGCAGCTTTTCCTGGCCGCGGGGTGGTAGACAAGAGACCCAGTACTTC. It specifies CASSFSWPRGGRQETQYF.

This clone came up many times. The chain uses TRBV5-1 and TRBJ2-3, with a weak D call TRBD1 (6 bases). Germline assignment: CDR1 SGHRS and CDR2 YFSETQ. Trimming removed 5 bases from V and 2 bases from J, with 15 bases in between. This CDR3 region has 15 residues. CDR3 sequence (DNA): TGCGCCAGCAGACTCCTCGGACAGCACACAGATACGCAGTATTTT. It is translated as CASRLLGQHTDTQYF.

This clone was seen many times. V gene TRBV27 combines with J gene TRBJ2-7; 7 bases agree with TRBD1. Germline CDR1 reads MNHEY; CDR2 reads SMNVEV (reference sequence). This CDR3 has 13 amino acids. With 8 bases clipped from V and 6 bases from J, the junction kept 10 bases outside the gene matches. The CDR3 is CASGLGQAGEQYF. The CDR3 DNA sequence: TGTGCCAGCGGGTTAGGACAGGCGGGCGAGCAGTACTTC.

This clone has ten or more counts. The chain employs TRBV20-1 and TRBJ1-5; D remains unclear. The germline CDR1 and CDR2 sequences are DFQATT and SNEGSKA (reference sequence). Trimming shortened V by 5 bases and J by 5 bases, and 10 bases separated the two germline ends. The CDR3 sequence is 12 residues long. CDR3 region: CSAYKVDQPQHF. The DNA for the CDR3 is TGCAGTGCTTACAAGGTGGATCAGCCCCAGCATTTT.

This clone was counted between two and nine times. The conserved closing phenylalanine or tryptophan is absent in this CDR3, likely reflecting a read error. This CDR3 reads CSARVPGTVGVGGTGELFS. In DNA form, the CDR3 reads TGCAGTGCTAGAGTTCCGGGAACAGTCGGGGTGGGGGGCACCGGGGAGCTGTTTTCT. The rearrangement links TRBV20-1 to TRBJ2-2, with D maybe TRBD2 (6 bases). This CDR3 contains 19 residues. Trimming cost V 1 base and J 4 bases, with 25 bases left between them. Germline values: CDR1 DFQATT, CDR2 SNEGSKA (reference sequence).

This clone was seen many times. DNA for the CDR3: TGTGCCAGCAGTTTAGGTAGCGGCGAAGAGACCCAGTACTTC. This gives the protein CASSLGSGEETQYF. The gene calls are TRBV27 and TRBJ2-5; possible D gene TRBD2, 6 bases. This CDR3 contains 14 residues. Germline loops: CDR1 MNHEY, CDR2 SMNVEV (reference sequence). The V end lost 2 bases, the J end lost 3 bases, and 10 bases lay between the germline ends.

The table lists this clone with many counts. The chain has TRBV5-1 and TRBJ1-1; unclear D gene. From germline, CDR1 is SGHRS and CDR2 YFSETQ. This CDR3 is 15 amino acids long. The V end lost 0 bases, the J end lost 3 bases, and 12 bases lay between the germline ends. In DNA form, the CDR3 reads TGCGCCAGCAGCTTGGCCGGACGGTGGGACACTGAAGCTTTCTTT. Translation: CASSLAGRWDTEAFF. The variable domain in full, completed from reference TRBV5-1 and TRBJ1-1, reads KAGVTQTPRYLIKTRGQQVTLSCSPISGHRSVSWYQQTPGQGLQFLFEYFSETQRNKGNFPGRFSGRQFSNSRSEMNVSTLELGDSALYLCASSLAGRWDTEAFFGQGTRLTVV.

To note about this clone: It may be a read error: a sequence one base away is much more abundant. The rearrangement links TRBV5-5 to TRBJ2-7; a weak D match, TRBD1 (5 bases). This CDR3 spans 14 amino acids. Trimming removed 0 bases from V and 6 bases from J, with 13 bases in between. Germline CDR1 reads SGHKS; CDR2 reads YYEKEE (reference sequence). The CDR3 coding sequence is TGTGCCAGCAGCTTGGATAAAGGGGCCCGCGAGCAGTACTTC. Amino acids: CASSLDKGAREQYF.

As concerns this clone: At one end the junction does not follow the germline gene, possibly because of a read error. V and J are TRBV30 and TRBJ1-5, with D perhaps TRBD1 (5 bases). In germline, CDR1 is GTSNPN, CDR2 SVGIG (reference sequence). The CDR3 runs to 12 residues. CDR3 nucleotides: TGTGTCTGGAGTGGAAGGGGTCAGCCCCAGCATTTT. Translated: CVWSGRGQPQHF. The entire variable domain, with the rest obtained from reference TRBV30 and TRBJ1-5, is as follows: SQTIHQWPATLVQPVGSPLSLECTVEGTSNPNLYWYRQAAGRGLQLLFYSVGIGQISSEVPQNLSASRPQDRQFILSSKKLLLSDSGFYLCVWSGRGQPQHFGDGTRLSIL.

A few counts support this clone. Because the CDR3 is missing its conserved closing phenylalanine or tryptophan, this is likely a read error. The rearrangement joins TRBV6-1 to TRBJ1-2; 7 bases map to TRBD1. Unmatched junction bases numbered 12, after V lost 4 bases and J lost 7 bases. Germline V gene lookup returns CDR1 MNHNS and CDR2 SASEGT. The CDR3 consists of 15 residues. The CDR3 protein is CASSAGDLTGTGYTL. CDR3 in DNA: TGTGCCAGCAGTGCCGGAGATCTGACAGGGACTGGCTACACCTTA.

This clone was detected many times. The chain is built from TRBV5-4 and TRBJ2-5; 10 bases fit TRBD2. Germline CDR1 SGHNT, CDR2 YYREEE (reference sequence). This CDR3 spans 18 amino acids. After removal of 4 bases from V and 3 bases from J, the junction contained 15 bases not matched to a gene. DNA of the CDR3: TGTGCCAGCAGCGGCCAGCGGGGGGGCCCCCTCGAAAAAGAGACCCAGTACTTC. Its protein product is CASSGQRGGPLEKETQYF.

This clone was seen repeatedly, ten times or more. V is TRBV28 and J is TRBJ1-1; D call uncertain. Germline V lookup: CDR1 MDHEN, CDR2 SYDVKM. V lost 3 bases, J lost 1 base, and 6 bases lay in between. The CDR3 is 13 amino acids. CDR3 sequence: CASSFSTNTEAFF. The CDR3 bases are TGTGCCAGCAGTTTCAGTACGAACACTGAAGCTTTCTTT.

Note on this clone: A much more abundant neighbour one base away suggests this may be a read error. The gene calls are TRBV7-9 and TRBJ2-6, with D possibly being TRBD1 (5 bases). There are 14 residues in the CDR3. From germline, CDR1 is SEHNR and CDR2 FQNEAQ (reference sequence). CDR3 loop: CASSSDSGANFLTF. For the CDR3, the DNA is TGTGCCAGCAGCTCAGACTCTGGGGCCAACTTCCTGACTTTC.

This clone was seen repeatedly, ten times or more. The chain carries TRBV10-3 and TRBJ2-3, with a possible D match to TRBD2 (6 bases). V was trimmed by 10 bases and J by 3 bases, leaving 14 bases between them. Per germline, CDR1 ENHRY and CDR2 SYGVKD. This CDR3 comprises 13 residues. As DNA, the CDR3 is TGTGCCACAAAACCGGGGGAAACAGATACGCAGTATTTT. Translating it yields CATKPGETDTQYF.

The sample holds many counts of this clone. The chain carries TRBV2 and TRBJ2-3, with TRBD2 matching 10 bases. Looked up from germline, CDR1 is SNHLY and CDR2 is FYNNEI. The junction had 9 bases not matched to a gene; V was cut back by 7 bases and J by 5 bases. This CDR3 comprises 15 residues. This chain's CDR3 is CASIPTSGTVDTQYF. The CDR3 nucleotides read TGTGCCAGCATCCCAACTAGCGGGACTGTAGATACGCAGTATTTT.

This clone was found many times. This rearrangement joins TRBV7-2 to TRBJ2-5, with 8 bases fitting TRBD2. CDR1 and CDR2 from the germline V gene are SGHTA and FQGNSA. The CDR3 has 14 amino acids. With 3 bases clipped from V and 4 bases from J, the junction kept 4 bases outside the gene matches. CDR3: CASSLAGGGETQYF. As DNA, the CDR3 is TGTGCCAGCAGCTTGGCGGGGGGAGGAGAGACCCAGTACTTC.